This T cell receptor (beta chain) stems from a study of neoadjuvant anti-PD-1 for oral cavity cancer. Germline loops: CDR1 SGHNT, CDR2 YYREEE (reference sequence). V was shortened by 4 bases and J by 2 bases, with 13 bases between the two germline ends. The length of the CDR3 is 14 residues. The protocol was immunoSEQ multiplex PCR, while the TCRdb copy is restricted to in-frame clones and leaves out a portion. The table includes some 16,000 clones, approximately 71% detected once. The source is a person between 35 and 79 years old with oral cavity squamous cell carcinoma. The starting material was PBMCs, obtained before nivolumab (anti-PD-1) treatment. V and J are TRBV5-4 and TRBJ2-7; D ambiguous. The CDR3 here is CASSPWDTPYEQYF. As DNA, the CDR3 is TGTGCCAGCAGCCCCTGGGATACCCCCTACGAGCAGTACTTC.